This TCR beta chain was identified in a study of blood T cells in healthy people across ages. A J-beta primer mix and a sample-barcoded 5' primer were used in a second PCR of about 7 to 12 cycles. One entry per CDR3 protein, called by TCRdb with MiXCR from the 5' RACE reads. The sample lists roughly 1.6 million distinct CDR3 sequences; about 31% were seen once. This clonotype came up many times. Its specificity is unknown. General study findings and limits: The donors' CMV status was not determined, possibly confounding changes in expanded clonotypes.

The V end lost 8 bases, the J end lost 8 bases, and 15 bases lay between the germline ends. This CDR3 region has 12 residues. The rearrangement joins TRBV12-3 or TRBV12-4 to TRBJ1-2, with a tentative D call TRBD1 (6 bases). The sequence was obtained from a woman aged 25 to 39 in good health. The sample comprised blood. DNA for the CDR3: TGTGCCAGCGCTGCGGAGGGGGGAGGCTACACCTTC. This encodes CASAAEGGGYTF.